This record looks at one TCR beta chain sequence and its context. Its cognate antigen is unknown. This entry comes from a study of chemoradiotherapy in HPV16-positive cancers. Study information: Functional T-cell assays on two HPV16-positive patients' cells defined candidate HPV-specific clones and common TCR motifs.

The table came from immunoSEQ multiplex PCR; TCRdb's copy has only in-frame clones and leaves some out. The sample has about 24,000 clones, 92% seen once. Whole-study findings and limits: Functional assays defining HPV-specific T cells used only a couple of HPV16-positive patients. Candidate HPV-specific clones and E7-related TCR motifs grew in tumor during treatment.

The V segment lost 1 base and the J segment 4 bases; nucleotides outside the gene matches: 10. Germline V CDR1 and CDR2: SGHTA, FQGNSA. The CDR3 is made up of 19 amino acids. The V call is TRBV7-2, the J call TRBJ2-3; 14 bases are a match to TRBD2. The clonotype originates from a human donor with HPV-associated anogenital cancer. This specimen consisted of blood, obtained from a patient who underwent chemoradiotherapy. This CDR3 reads CASSLGGPGLAGVPDTQYF. As DNA, the CDR3 is TGTGCCAGCAGCTTAGGCGGACCGGGACTAGCGGGAGTCCCAGATACGCAGTATTTT.